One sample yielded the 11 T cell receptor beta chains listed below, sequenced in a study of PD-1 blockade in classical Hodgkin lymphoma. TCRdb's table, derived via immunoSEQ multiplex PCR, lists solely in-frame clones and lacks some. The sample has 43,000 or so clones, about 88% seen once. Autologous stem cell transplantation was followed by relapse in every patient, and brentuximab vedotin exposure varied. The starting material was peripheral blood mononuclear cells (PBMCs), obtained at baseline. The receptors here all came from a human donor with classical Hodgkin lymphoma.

CDR3 nucleotides: TGTGCCAGCAGCTGGGAAGAGGAGACCCAGTACTTC. Its translation: CASSWEEETQYF. V usage is TRBV7-6 and J usage is TRBJ2-5; D unresolved. Trimming removed 4 bases from V and 5 bases from J, with 8 bases in between. The CDR3 is 12 residues long. The germline gives CDR1 SGHVS, CDR2 FNYEAQ.

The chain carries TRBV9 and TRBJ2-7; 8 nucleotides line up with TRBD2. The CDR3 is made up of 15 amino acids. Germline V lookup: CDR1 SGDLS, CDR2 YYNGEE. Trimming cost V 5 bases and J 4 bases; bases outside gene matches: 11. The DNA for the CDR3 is TGTGCCAGCAGTCCCTCGGGGGGGCAGGATTACGAGCAGTACTTC. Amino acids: CASSPSGGQDYEQYF.

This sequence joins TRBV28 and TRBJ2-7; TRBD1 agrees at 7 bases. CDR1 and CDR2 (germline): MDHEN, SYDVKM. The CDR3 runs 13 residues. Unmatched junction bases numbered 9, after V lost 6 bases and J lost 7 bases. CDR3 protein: CASRPTGVSEQYF. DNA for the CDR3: TGTGCCAGCAGACCCACAGGGGTAAGTGAGCAGTACTTC. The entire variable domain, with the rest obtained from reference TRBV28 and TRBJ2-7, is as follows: DVKVTQSSRYLVKRTGEKVFLECVQDMDHENMFWYRQDPGLGLRLIYFSYDVKMKEKGDIPEGYSVSREKKERFSLILESASTNQTSMYLCASRPTGVSEQYFGPGTRLTVT.

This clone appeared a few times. The CDR3 DNA is TGCAGCGTTGAAAGACAGGGGACCGGGGAGCTGTTTTTT. Its protein product is CSVERQGTGELFF. The V call is TRBV29-1, the J call TRBJ2-2; 8 bases agree with TRBD1. Germline CDR1 is SQVTM and CDR2 is ANQGSEA. This CDR3 has 13 residues. V shed 2 bases and J 5 bases; nucleotides not matched to a gene: 1.

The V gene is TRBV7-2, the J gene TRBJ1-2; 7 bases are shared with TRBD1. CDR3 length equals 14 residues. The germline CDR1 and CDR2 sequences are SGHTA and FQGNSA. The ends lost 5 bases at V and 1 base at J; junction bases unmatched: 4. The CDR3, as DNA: TGTGCCAGCAGCCCGGGACAGTATAACTATGGCTACACCTTC. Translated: CASSPGQYNYGYTF.

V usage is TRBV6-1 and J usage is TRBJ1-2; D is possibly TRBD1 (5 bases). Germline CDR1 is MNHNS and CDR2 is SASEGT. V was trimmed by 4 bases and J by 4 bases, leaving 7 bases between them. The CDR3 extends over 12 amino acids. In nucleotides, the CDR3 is TGTGCCAGCAGTGTAGGGGTCTATGGCTACACCTTC. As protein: CASSVGVYGYTF.

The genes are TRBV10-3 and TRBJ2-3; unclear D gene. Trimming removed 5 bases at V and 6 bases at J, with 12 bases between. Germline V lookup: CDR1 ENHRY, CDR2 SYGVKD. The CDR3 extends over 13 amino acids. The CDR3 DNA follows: TGTGCCATCAGTCCCCGGGCGGTGGATACGCAGTATTTT. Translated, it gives CAISPRAVDTQYF.

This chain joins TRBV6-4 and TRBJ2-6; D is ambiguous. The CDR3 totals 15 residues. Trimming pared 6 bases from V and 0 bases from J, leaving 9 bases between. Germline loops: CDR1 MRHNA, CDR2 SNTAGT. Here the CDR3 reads CASSAKNSGANVLTF. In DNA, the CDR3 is TGTGCCAGCAGCGCTAAGAACTCTGGGGCCAACGTCCTGACTTTC.

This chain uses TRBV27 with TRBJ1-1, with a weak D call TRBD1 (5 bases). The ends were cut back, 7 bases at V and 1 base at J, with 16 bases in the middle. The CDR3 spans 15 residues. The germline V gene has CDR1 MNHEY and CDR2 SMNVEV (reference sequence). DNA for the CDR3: TGTGCCAGCACTCCCCAGGGATCCGGGAACACTGAAGCTTTCTTT. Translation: CASTPQGSGNTEAFF.

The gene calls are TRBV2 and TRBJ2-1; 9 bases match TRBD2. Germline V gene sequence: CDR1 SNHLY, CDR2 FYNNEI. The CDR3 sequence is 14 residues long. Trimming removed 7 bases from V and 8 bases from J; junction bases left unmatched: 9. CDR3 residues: CASKNSGSWDEQFF. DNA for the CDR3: TGTGCCAGCAAGAATAGCGGGAGTTGGGATGAGCAGTTCTTC.

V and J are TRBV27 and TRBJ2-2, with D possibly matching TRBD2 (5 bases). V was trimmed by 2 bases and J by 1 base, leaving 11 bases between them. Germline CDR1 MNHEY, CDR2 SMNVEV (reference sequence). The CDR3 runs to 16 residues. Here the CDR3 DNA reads TGTGCCAGCAGTTTAGTGCCAGCGGTGAACACCGGGGAGCTGTTTTTT. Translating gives CASSLVPAVNTGELFF.